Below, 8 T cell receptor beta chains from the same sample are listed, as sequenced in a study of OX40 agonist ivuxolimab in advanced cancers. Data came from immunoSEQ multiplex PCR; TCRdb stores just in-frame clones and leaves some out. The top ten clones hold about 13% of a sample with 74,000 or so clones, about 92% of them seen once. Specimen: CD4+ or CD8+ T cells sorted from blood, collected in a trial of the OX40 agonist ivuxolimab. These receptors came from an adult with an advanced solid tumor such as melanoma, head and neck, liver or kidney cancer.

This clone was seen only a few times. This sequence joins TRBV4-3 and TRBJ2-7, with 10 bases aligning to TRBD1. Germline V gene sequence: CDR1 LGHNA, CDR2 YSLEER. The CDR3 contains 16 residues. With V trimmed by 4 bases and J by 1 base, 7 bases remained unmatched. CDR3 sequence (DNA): TGCGCCAGCAGCCCATCCGGGACAGGGGAATCCTACGAGCAGTACTTC. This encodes CASSPSGTGESYEQYF.

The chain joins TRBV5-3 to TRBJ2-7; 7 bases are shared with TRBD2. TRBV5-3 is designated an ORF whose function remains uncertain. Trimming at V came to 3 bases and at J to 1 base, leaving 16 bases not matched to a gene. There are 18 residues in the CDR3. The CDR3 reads CARSYQGRGGTGSYEQYF. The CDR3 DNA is TGTGCCAGAAGCTACCAGGGCCGGGGAGGGACTGGGTCCTACGAGCAGTACTTC.

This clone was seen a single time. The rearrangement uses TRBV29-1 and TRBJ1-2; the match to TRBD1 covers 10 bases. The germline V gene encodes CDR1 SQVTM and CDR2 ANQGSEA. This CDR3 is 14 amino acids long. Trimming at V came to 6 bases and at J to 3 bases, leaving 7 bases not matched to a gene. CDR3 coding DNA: TGCAGCGTGCTGGGACAGGGGTCCTACTATGGCTACACCTTC. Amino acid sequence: CSVLGQGSYYGYTF.

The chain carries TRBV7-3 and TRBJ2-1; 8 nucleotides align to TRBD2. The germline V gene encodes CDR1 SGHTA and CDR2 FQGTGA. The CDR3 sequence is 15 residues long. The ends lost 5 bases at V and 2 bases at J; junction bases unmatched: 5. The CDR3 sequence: CASSVTSGPYNEQFF. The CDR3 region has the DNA TGTGCCAGCAGCGTTACTAGCGGCCCCTACAATGAGCAGTTCTTC.

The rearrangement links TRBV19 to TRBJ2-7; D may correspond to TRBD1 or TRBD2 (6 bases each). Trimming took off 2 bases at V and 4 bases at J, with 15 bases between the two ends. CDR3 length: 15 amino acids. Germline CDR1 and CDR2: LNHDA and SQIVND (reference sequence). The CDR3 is CASSIKGDLLYEQYF. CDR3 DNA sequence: TGTGCCAGTAGTATAAAGGGGGACTTGTTATACGAGCAGTACTTC.

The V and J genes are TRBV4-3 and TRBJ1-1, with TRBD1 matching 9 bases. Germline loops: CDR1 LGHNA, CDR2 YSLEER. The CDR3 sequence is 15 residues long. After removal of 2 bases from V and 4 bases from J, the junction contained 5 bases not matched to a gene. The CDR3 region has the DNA TGCGCCAGCAGCCAAAGCCCGGGACAGGGCACTGAAGCTTTCTTT. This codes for CASSQSPGQGTEAFF.

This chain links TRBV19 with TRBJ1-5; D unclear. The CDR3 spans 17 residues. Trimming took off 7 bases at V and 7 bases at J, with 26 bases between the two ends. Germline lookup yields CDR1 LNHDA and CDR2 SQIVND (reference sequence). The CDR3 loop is CASTYPGGEVLGQPQHF. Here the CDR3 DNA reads TGTGCCAGTACCTATCCTGGCGGTGAGGTTTTGGGACAGCCCCAGCATTTT. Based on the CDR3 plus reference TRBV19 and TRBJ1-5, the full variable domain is DGGITQSPKYLFRKEGQNVTLSCEQNLNHDAMYWYRQDPGQGLRLIYYSQIVNDFQKGDIAEGYSVSREKKESFPLTVTSAQKNPTAFYLCASTYPGGEVLGQPQHFGDGTRLSIL.

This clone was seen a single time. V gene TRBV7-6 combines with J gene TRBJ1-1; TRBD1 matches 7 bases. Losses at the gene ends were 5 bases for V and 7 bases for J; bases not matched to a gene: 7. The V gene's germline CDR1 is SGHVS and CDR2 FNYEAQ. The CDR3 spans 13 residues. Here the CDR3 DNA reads TGTGCCAGCAGCCCTACAGGGGACCTTGAAGCTTTCTTT. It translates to CASSPTGDLEAFF.